Listed below are T cell receptor beta chains from one sample, sequenced in a study of T cell changes during pregnancy in multiple sclerosis. TCRdb's table, derived via immunoSEQ multiplex PCR, lists solely in-frame clones and lacks some. This sample has about 97,000 clones, with around 92% found just once. The material was peripheral blood, obtained in the second trimester of pregnancy. Source of these receptors: a female donor with multiple sclerosis, enrolled in a pregnancy study. Each CDR3 is given without its conserved first and last residue. The order of the fields is CDR3 protein, J gene, V gene, clone size. Only some rows state a clone size, as once, few, many or a class for expanded clones.

cdr3_aa: ASSLAPGKETQY
j_call: TRBJ2-5
v_call: TRBV5-1
clone_size: NA

cdr3_aa: ASRDRGGEKLF
j_call: TRBJ1-4
v_call: TRBV5-4
clone_size: NA

cdr3_aa: ASNRGLLGTGTGELF
j_call: TRBJ2-2
v_call: TRBV19
clone_size: NA

cdr3_aa: ASSYSTSGATYEQY
j_call: TRBJ2-7
v_call: TRBV6-5
clone_size: NA

cdr3_aa: ATTNSVPGQGLYSNQPQH
j_call: TRBJ1-5
v_call: TRBV28
clone_size: NA

cdr3_aa: ASSSRLNSNQPQH
j_call: TRBJ1-5
v_call: TRBV28
clone_size: NA

cdr3_aa: ASSLTSGREETQY
j_call: TRBJ2-5
v_call: TRBV11-2
clone_size: NA

cdr3_aa: ASSLVGGNEQY
j_call: TRBJ2-7
v_call: TRBV7-2
clone_size: NA

cdr3_aa: ASSDSGQNTGELF
j_call: TRBJ2-2
v_call: TRBV19
clone_size: few

cdr3_aa: ASSLVAGEQY
j_call: TRBJ2-7
v_call: TRBV11-3
clone_size: NA

cdr3_aa: ASSRGMGNQPQH
j_call: TRBJ1-5
v_call: TRBV19
clone_size: NA

cdr3_aa: ASSLRGGSYEQY
j_call: TRBJ2-7
v_call: TRBV7-2
clone_size: NA

cdr3_aa: ASSHAPGQPNTEAF
j_call: TRBJ1-1
v_call: TRBV4-1
clone_size: NA

cdr3_aa: AWSVLRTSGRQETQY
j_call: TRBJ2-5
v_call: TRBV30
clone_size: NA

cdr3_aa: ASSLAKDTQY
j_call: TRBJ2-3
v_call: TRBV5-1
clone_size: NA

cdr3_aa: SVEDRGKTYEQY
j_call: TRBJ2-7
v_call: TRBV29-1
clone_size: NA

cdr3_aa: ASLGLGVQNEQF
j_call: TRBJ2-1
v_call: TRBV6-6
clone_size: NA

cdr3_aa: ASSHGLESNTEAF
j_call: TRBJ1-1
v_call: TRBV7-9
clone_size: NA

cdr3_aa: ASSGSGGPRLAEAF
j_call: TRBJ1-1
v_call: TRBV2
clone_size: NA

cdr3_aa: ASTLMAGDYGYT
j_call: TRBJ1-2
v_call: TRBV6-5
clone_size: NA

cdr3_aa: ASRPSSASSYNEQF
j_call: TRBJ2-1
v_call: TRBV7-2
clone_size: NA

cdr3_aa: ASSLWTGMDQPQH
j_call: TRBJ1-5
v_call: TRBV5-4
clone_size: few

cdr3_aa: ASRLAGAYNEQF
j_call: TRBJ2-1
v_call: TRBV28
clone_size: NA

cdr3_aa: ASKNRTLWTEQY
j_call: TRBJ2-7
v_call: TRBV28
clone_size: NA

cdr3_aa: ASSSRLAGNEQF
j_call: TRBJ2-1
v_call: TRBV7-6
clone_size: once

cdr3_aa: ASSRDRIGSNQPQH
j_call: TRBJ1-5
v_call: TRBV7-9
clone_size: NA

cdr3_aa: ASSLDYGGPSPGELF
j_call: TRBJ2-2
v_call: TRBV7-9
clone_size: NA

cdr3_aa: AWSEFPGQGNSPLH
j_call: TRBJ1-6
v_call: TRBV30
clone_size: NA

cdr3_aa: ASSLGGGSSTYEQY
j_call: TRBJ2-7
v_call: TRBV5-5
clone_size: NA

cdr3_aa: ASSIDKGETQY
j_call: TRBJ2-5
v_call: TRBV19
clone_size: NA

cdr3_aa: SVAQNRGGELF
j_call: TRBJ2-2
v_call: TRBV29-1
clone_size: NA

cdr3_aa: ASRGRDSYEQY
j_call: TRBJ2-7
v_call: TRBV6-5
clone_size: NA

cdr3_aa: ASSLALAGAILSNEQF
j_call: TRBJ2-1
v_call: TRBV7-6
clone_size: NA

cdr3_aa: ASSRSGRVGETQY
j_call: TRBJ2-5
v_call: TRBV7-9
clone_size: NA

cdr3_aa: ASKLLTSTDTQY
j_call: TRBJ2-3
v_call: TRBV2
clone_size: NA

cdr3_aa: ASSFTRAVDEQY
j_call: TRBJ2-7
v_call: TRBV28
clone_size: NA

cdr3_aa: ASSRAGSANTEAF
j_call: TRBJ1-1
v_call: TRBV19
clone_size: NA

cdr3_aa: ASADSTGGSYEQY
j_call: TRBJ2-7
v_call: TRBV6-5
clone_size: NA

cdr3_aa: ASSRQGSGANVLT
j_call: TRBJ2-6
v_call: TRBV28
clone_size: NA

cdr3_aa: ASSRDSYSYEQY
j_call: TRBJ2-7
v_call: TRBV5-1
clone_size: NA

cdr3_aa: ASSFPGGGRGETQY
j_call: TRBJ2-5
v_call: TRBV28
clone_size: NA

cdr3_aa: ASNLGDRATYEQY
j_call: TRBJ2-7
v_call: TRBV5-5
clone_size: NA

cdr3_aa: ASSTASGRLWDLTYEQY
j_call: TRBJ2-7
v_call: TRBV7-4
clone_size: once

cdr3_aa: ASSIEASGSSGLLYEQY
j_call: TRBJ2-7
v_call: TRBV19
clone_size: NA

cdr3_aa: ASTPQGYDEQF
j_call: TRBJ2-1
v_call: TRBV5-4
clone_size: NA

cdr3_aa: SVEDLWGAEAF
j_call: TRBJ1-1
v_call: TRBV29-1
clone_size: NA

cdr3_aa: ASRTWGEKTEAF
j_call: TRBJ1-1
v_call: TRBV13
clone_size: NA

cdr3_aa: ASIPRETLTYEQY
j_call: TRBJ2-7
v_call: TRBV2
clone_size: NA

cdr3_aa: ASSPYPGQSYGYT
j_call: TRBJ1-2
v_call: TRBV27
clone_size: NA

cdr3_aa: ASSLLGQGNEKLF
j_call: TRBJ1-4
v_call: TRBV4-1
clone_size: NA

cdr3_aa: AINRLAGQGRDEQY
j_call: TRBJ2-7
v_call: TRBV10-3
clone_size: NA

cdr3_aa: ASRDRPRGTEAF
j_call: TRBJ1-1
v_call: TRBV28
clone_size: NA

cdr3_aa: ASSRTSGSLNEQF
j_call: TRBJ2-1
v_call: TRBV4-3
clone_size: NA

cdr3_aa: ASAGAGSYNEQF
j_call: TRBJ2-1
v_call: TRBV6-6
clone_size: NA

cdr3_aa: ASSFSLGFTDTQY
j_call: TRBJ2-3
v_call: TRBV28
clone_size: NA